The sequence of this T cell receptor (beta chain) was determined in a study of regulatory T cells in long-lasting Graves disease. Researchers made TCR beta libraries by using iRepertoire HTBI primers and running Arm-PCR on CDR3 regions. A single record per CDR3 protein comes from TCRdb applying MiXCR to the multiplex PCR reads. Of 200,000 to 250,000 distinct CDR3 sequences listed, about 19% are singletons. This clonotype appeared many times. Germline lookup yields CDR1 MRHNA and CDR2 SNTAGT. V lost 6 bases and J 5 bases, leaving 11 bases between the germline ends. The CDR3 has 13 amino acids. Time point specified: newly diagnosed GD, antithyroid drugs for less than 3 months. The TCR library used RNA extracted from PBMCs. This sample also appeared in a second study, on T cells in Graves' hyperthyroidism and ophthalmopathy. Turning to that study: Exclusion of a patient resulted from uncontrolled infection, other autoimmune disease, pregnancy or lactation. A first-round RT-PCR of the TCR CDR3 used the HTBI primer set. Ophthalmopathy, as predicted by the model, came a median about six months after the prediction.

The TCR was taken from a woman aged 25 to 39 with Graves disease. The sequenced sample was peripheral blood mononuclear cells (PBMCs), obtained at new diagnosis, from a patient treated with antithyroid drugs. The rearrangement joins TRBV6-4 to TRBJ1-5; no firm D call. The chain's CDR3 is CASRKRGYQPQHF. CDR3 DNA: TGTGCCAGCAGAAAACGAGGGTATCAGCCCCAGCATTTT.